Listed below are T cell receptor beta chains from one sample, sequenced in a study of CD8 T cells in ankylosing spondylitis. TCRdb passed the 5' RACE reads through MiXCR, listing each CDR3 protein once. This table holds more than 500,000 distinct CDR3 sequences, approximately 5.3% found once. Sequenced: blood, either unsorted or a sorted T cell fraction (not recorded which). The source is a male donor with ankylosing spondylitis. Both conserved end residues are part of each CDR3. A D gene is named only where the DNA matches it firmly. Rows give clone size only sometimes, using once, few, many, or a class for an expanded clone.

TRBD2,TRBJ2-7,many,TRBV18,CASSPERDYEQYF,TGTGCCAGCTCACCTGAGCGGGACTACGAGCAGTACTTC
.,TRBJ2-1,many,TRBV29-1,CSVYPGTYSYNEQFF,TGCAGCGTTTATCCCGGGACCTACTCCTACAATGAGCAGTTCTTC
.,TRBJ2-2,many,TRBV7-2,CASRLRASFANTGELFF,TGTGCCAGCAGGCTTAGGGCCAGTTTCGCGAACACCGGGGAGCTGTTTTTT
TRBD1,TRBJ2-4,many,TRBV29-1,CSAGTGANIQYF,TGCAGCGCTGGGACAGGGGCGAACATTCAGTACTTC
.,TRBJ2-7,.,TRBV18,CASSPPGTIYEQYF,TGTGCCAGCTCACCACCCGGGACGATCTACGAGCAGTACTTC
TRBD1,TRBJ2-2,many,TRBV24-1,CATSELPGKAGGGELFF,TGTGCCACCAGTGAGCTTCCCGGGAAGGCAGGGGGCGGGGAGCTGTTTTTT
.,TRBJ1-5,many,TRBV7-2,CASSLDLTIGPQHF,TGTGCCAGCAGCTTAGATCTCACTATCGGGCCCCAGCATTTT
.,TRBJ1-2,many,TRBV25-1,CASSELGYGYTF,TGTGCCAGCAGTGAATTGGGGTATGGCTACACCTTC
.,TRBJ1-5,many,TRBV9,CASSVDVDQPQHF,TGTGCCAGCAGCGTGGATGTTGATCAGCCCCAGCATTTT
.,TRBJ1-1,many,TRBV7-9,CASSLAGTTEAFF,TGTGCCAGCAGCTTGGCGGGGACGACTGAAGCTTTCTTT
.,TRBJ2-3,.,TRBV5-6,CASSSPGRLWGTQYF,TGTGCCAGCAGCTCCCCGGGACGGCTATGGGGTACGCAGTATTTT
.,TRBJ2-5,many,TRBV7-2,CASSLGGMIQETQYF,TGTGCCAGCAGCTTAGGGGGAATGATACAAGAGACCCAGTACTTC
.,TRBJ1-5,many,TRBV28,CASTRSGWVVF,TGTGCCAGCACCCGTTCGGGATGGGTTGTTTTT
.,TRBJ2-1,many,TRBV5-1,CASSLAEREQFF,TGCGCCAGCAGCTTGGCTGAGAGGGAGCAGTTCTTC
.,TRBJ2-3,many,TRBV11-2,CASSPGASRDTDTQYF,TGTGCCAGCAGTCCAGGCGCCTCAAGGGACACAGATACGCAGTATTTT
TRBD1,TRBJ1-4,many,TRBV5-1,CASSSPRDSASTNEKLFF,TGCGCCAGCAGCTCACCCCGGGACAGTGCCTCAACTAATGAAAAACTGTTTTTT
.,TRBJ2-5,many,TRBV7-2,CASSLESPYQETQYF,TGTGCCAGCAGCTTAGAAAGCCCGTACCAAGAGACCCAGTACTTC
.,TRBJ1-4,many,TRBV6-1,CASRDHRGEKLFF,TGTGCCAGCAGAGATCATAGGGGGGAAAAACTGTTTTTT